These T cell receptor beta chains were read from a single sample in a study of cytomegalovirus exposure and HLA in healthy donors. Profiling relied on immunoSEQ multiplex PCR, and the TCRdb table lists in-frame clones only, not all of them. The sample includes roughly 220,000 clones, roughly 80% of them seen just once. Sequencing input: PBMCs. These receptors originate from a woman aged 40 to 50 in good health and CMV-seronegative. CDR3s include the opening cysteine and the closing phenylalanine or tryptophan. A D gene is named only where the DNA matches it firmly. Clone size appears in some rows only: once, few, many, or a class for an expanded clone.

d_gene	abundance	v_gene	len	j_gene	CDR3aa	CDR3nt
.	once	TRBV27	15	TRBJ2-1	CASSFGDGTYNEQFF	TGTGCCAGCAGTTTCGGAGACGGAACCTACAATGAGCAGTTCTTC
.	.	TRBV5-6	14	TRBJ2-1	CASSLRGSYNEQFF	TGTGCCAGCAGCTTGCGGGGATCCTACAATGAGCAGTTCTTC
.	.	TRBV2	13	TRBJ1-2	CASSELDRYGYTF	TGTGCCAGCAGTGAATTGGACAGATATGGCTACACCTTC
.	.	TRBV19	13	TRBJ1-3	CASSRGRGNTIYF	TGTGCCAGTAGTAGGGGGCGTGGAAACACCATATATTTT
.	.	TRBV6-5	12	TRBJ2-7	CASSPQGYEQYF	TGTGCCAGCAGCCCCCAGGGGTACGAGCAGTACTTC
TRBD1	.	TRBV27	20	TRBJ1-3	CASSSPGDSTYTLSGNTIYF	TGTGCCAGCAGTTCCCCCGGGGACAGCACTTACACTCTTTCTGGAAACACCATATATTTT
.	.	TRBV27	15	TRBJ1-1	CASSLRLGDLTEAFF	TGTGCCAGCAGTTTACGTTTAGGGGATCTTACTGAAGCTTTCTTT
TRBD2	.	TRBV28	15	TRBJ2-3	CASSFLAGGPGTQYF	TGTGCCAGCAGTTTCTTAGCGGGAGGGCCGGGTACGCAGTATTTT
TRBD2	.	TRBV5-4	14	TRBJ2-5	CASSLAGGWETQYF	TGTGCCAGCAGCTTGGCCGGGGGGTGGGAGACCCAGTACTTC
.	few	TRBV7-2	14	TRBJ2-7	CASSLRQDHYEQYF	TGTGCCAGCAGCTTACGGCAGGATCACTACGAGCAGTACTTC
.	.	TRBV6-1	15	TRBJ1-1	CASSVAGGWITEAFF	TGTGCCAGCAGTGTCGCTGGGGGGTGGATTACTGAAGCTTTCTTT
.	.	TRBV5-1	14	TRBJ2-1	CASSAGTSLNEQFF	TGCGCCAGCAGCGCCGGGACTTCTCTGAATGAGCAGTTCTTC
TRBD1	.	TRBV7-9	15	TRBJ1-4	CASSSQTGKNEKLFF	TGTGCCAGCAGCTCCCAGACAGGGAAGAATGAAAAACTGTTTTTT
.	.	TRBV5-1	18	TRBJ2-6	CASSSSRRQSSGANVLTF	TGCGCCAGCAGCTCCTCCCGTCGACAGAGCTCTGGGGCCAACGTCCTGACTTTC
.	.	TRBV14	16	TRBJ2-2	CASSLVQIGNTGELFF	TGTGCCAGCAGCCTTGTACAGATCGGGAACACCGGGGAGCTGTTTTTT
.	.	TRBV6-5	14	TRBJ2-5	CASSARRAPETQYF	TGTGCCAGCAGCGCTCGGAGGGCCCCAGAGACCCAGTACTTC
TRBD1	.	TRBV27	12	TRBJ2-2	CASSGTAWELFF	TGTGCCAGCAGTGGGACAGCCTGGGAGCTGTTTTTT
.	.	TRBV27	13	TRBJ1-2	CASSPAGANGYTF	TGTGCCAGCAGTCCCGCGGGGGCCAATGGCTACACCTTC
.	.	TRBV10-2	12	TRBJ2-3	CASSDPQTTQYF	TGCGCCAGCAGTGACCCACAGACTACGCAGTATTTT